Listed here are 17 T cell receptor beta chains from one sample, sequenced in a study of post-analysis software for immune sequencing data (dated by TCRdb to 2014 to 2015). Results and caveats for the whole study, not just this receptor: Patients showed significantly higher frequencies than controls for a handful of TRBV segments, among them TRBV5-6, TRBV5-1 and TRBV20-1.

The antigens these receptors bind are not known. The library was prepared using PCR. Instrument on record: Illumina HiSeq 2500. To reduce PCR and sequencing biases, unique molecular identifiers were built into the TCR beta cDNA libraries. Using fastp at Q25 and MiXCR, TCRdb reprocessed the public reads and kept productive beta chains. Rows matching on CDR3 protein sequence are summarized as one entry with the most common DNA and genes. This sample comprises 430,000 or so distinct CDR3 sequences, less than 40% of them detected only once. The ten largest clones represent around 8% of the sample. Sequenced sample: blood. These receptors were collected from a girl aged 2 to 10 with multiple sclerosis.

This clonotype came up a few times. The J gene is TRBJ2-5, the V gene TRBV27; 7 nucleotides match TRBD2. The J call may be in error: the DNA end matches TRBJ2-7 better. The CDR3 length is 15 residues. CDR1 MNHEY and CDR2 SMNVEV come from the germline V gene (reference sequence). The CDR3 coding sequence is TGTGCCAGCAGTTCGGACGGGAGGAGTGCCTACGAGCAGTACTTC. Protein: CASSSDGRSAYEQYF.

This clonotype has only a few counts. The rearrangement links TRBV28 to TRBJ1-2; TRBD1 matches at 8 bases. The CDR3 loop spans 17 amino acids. The V segment lost 1 base and the J segment 6 bases; nucleotides outside the gene matches: 13. Germline V gene sequence: CDR1 MDHEN, CDR2 SYDVKM. CDR3: CASSLSSLYSDRDGYTF. DNA of the CDR3: TGTGCCAGCAGTTTATCGTCTCTATACTCGGACAGGGATGGCTACACCTTC.

This clonotype appeared once. This chain links TRBV18 with TRBJ1-2; D remains unclear. Trimming shortened V by 4 bases and J by 3 bases, and 15 bases separated the two germline ends. This CDR3 comprises 15 residues. Germline V gene sequence: CDR1 KGHSH, CDR2 LQKENI. This chain's CDR3 is CASSRADTSYYGYTF. DNA for the CDR3: TGTGCCAGCTCACGCGCAGACACCTCTTACTATGGCTACACCTTC.

This chain joins TRBV20-1 and TRBJ2-4, with a tentative D call TRBD2 (5 bases). The J call is doubtful: the DNA matches TRBJ2-7 better. The CDR3 is 15 amino acids. Germline lookup yields CDR1 DFQATT and CDR2 SNEGSKA (reference sequence). The CDR3 DNA is TGCAGTGCTAGAGAGTCAGTGACACCCGAGGGCGAGCAGTACTTC. It yields the protein CSARESVTPEGEQYF.

This clonotype has a handful of counts. The V gene is TRBV4-1, the J gene TRBJ2-1, with TRBD1 as a possible D gene (6 bases). Between the trimmed V and J ends, which lost 3 bases and 3 bases, there was a span of 9 bases. Germline CDR1 and CDR2: MGHRA and YSYEKL. CDR3 size: 14 residues. In nucleotides, the CDR3 is TGCGCCAGCAGCCAGGTGACAGGCTACAATGAGCAGTTCTTC. Translating it yields CASSQVTGYNEQFF.

The sample holds a few counts of this clonotype. In DNA, the CDR3 is TGTGCCAGCAGGAAGAGGGACAGACATCAGCCCCAGCATTTT. This encodes CASRKRDRHQPQHF. The chain carries TRBV12-3 or TRBV12-4 and TRBJ1-5; 7 bases align to TRBD1. This CDR3 region has 14 residues. V lost 6 bases and J lost 5; bases outside the gene matches: 7.

This clonotype was counted between two and nine times. The chain uses TRBV7-9 and TRBJ2-7; a weak D match, TRBD2 (6 bases). The CDR3 is 15 amino acids. Germline lookup yields CDR1 SEHNR and CDR2 FQNEAQ (reference sequence). Trimming removed 5 bases from V and 2 bases from J, with 16 bases in between. CDR3 sequence (DNA): TGTGCCAGCAGCCCCCTTATGGGAGGAACCTACGAGCAGTACTTC. The encoded protein is CASSPLMGGTYEQYF.

In this sample, this clonotype turned up many times. Being one base from a much bigger clone, this may be a read error. The CDR3 here is CASSLTADASYGYTF. The CDR3 DNA sequence: TGCGCCAGCAGCTTGACAGCCGATGCTAGCTATGGCTACACCTTC. The rearrangement joins TRBV5-1 to TRBJ1-2; D ambiguous. CDR3 length equals 15 residues. The V end lost 1 base, the J end lost 4 bases, and 14 bases lay between the germline ends. Germline assignment: CDR1 SGHRS and CDR2 YFSETQ.

The CDR3 nucleotides are TGTGCCAGCAGCCAAAGCGCAGGGGTCCCGAATCAGCCCCAGCATTTT. Translation: CASSQSAGVPNQPQHF. V usage is TRBV3-1 and J usage is TRBJ1-5, with a tentative D call TRBD1 (6 bases). In germline, CDR1 is LGHDT, CDR2 YNNKEL (reference sequence). Trimming stripped 2 bases from V and 4 bases from J, with 15 bases between. The length of the CDR3 is 16 residues.

On this clonotype itself: A read error may account for a junction end that differs from germline. This CDR3 reads CASSEALPSYNGQFF. The DNA for the CDR3 is TGTGCCAGCAGTGAAGCGCTCCCCTCCTACAATGGGCAGTTCTTC. The gene calls are TRBV2 and TRBJ2-1, with D uncertain. The germline V gene encodes CDR1 SNHLY and CDR2 FYNNEI. This CDR3 is 15 amino acids long.

This clonotype has more than one count but fewer than ten. V gene TRBV12-5 combines with J gene TRBJ2-7; no clear D. Per germline, CDR1 LGHNT and CDR2 FRNRAP. This CDR3 has 12 amino acids. DNA for the CDR3: TGTGCACCGGACCAAAGGCCCTACGAGCAGTACTTC. This encodes CAPDQRPYEQYF.

In its sample, this clonotype was seen once. The chain employs TRBV6-2 or TRBV6-3 and TRBJ1-2; no clear D. The V end lost 8 bases, the J end lost 4 bases, and 14 bases lay between the germline ends. Germline-derived CDR1 and CDR2 are MNHEY and SVGEGT. The CDR3 runs 13 residues. The CDR3: CASFAAPSYGYTF. The CDR3 bases are TGTGCCAGCTTTGCTGCACCTTCCTATGGCTACACCTTC.

The chain recombines TRBV7-3 with TRBJ1-1; the D gene is possibly TRBD1 (5 bases). The CDR3 contains 14 residues. V was shortened by 5 bases and J by 1 base, with 11 bases between the two germline ends. Germline V CDR1 and CDR2: SGHTA, FQGTGA. CDR3 nucleotide sequence: TGTGCCAGCAGCCTGTCCAGGGCGAACACTGAAGCTTTCTTT. Protein product: CASSLSRANTEAFF.

The DNA for the CDR3 is TGTGCCAGCAGTTATCTCGGGACTAGCACCAATGAGCAGTTCTTC. Translated, it gives CASSYLGTSTNEQFF. This rearrangement joins TRBV6-5 to TRBJ2-1; TRBD2 matches at 9 bases. Looked up from germline, CDR1 is MNHEY and CDR2 is SVGAGI. V shed 3 bases, J shed 6 bases, and the junction held 6 bases outside the gene matches. CDR3 length equals 15 residues.

The chain has TRBV3-1 and TRBJ2-5; the D is unclear. Germline loops: CDR1 LGHDT, CDR2 YNNKEL (reference sequence). This CDR3 comprises 14 residues. Trimming stripped 0 bases from V and 11 bases from J, with 16 bases between. The CDR3 loop is CASSQDTVQIGQYF. The CDR3 DNA is TGTGCCAGCAGCCAAGATACGGTCCAAATCGGGCAGTACTTC.

This clonotype was picked up a small number of times. The chain is built from TRBV11-2 and TRBJ2-7, with TRBD1 identical over 7 bases. V shed 7 bases and J 3 bases; nucleotides not matched to a gene: 6. CDR1 and CDR2 (germline): SGHAT, FQNNGV. This CDR3 comprises 13 residues. The CDR3, as DNA: TGTGCCAGCAACTCAGGACAGGACTACGAGCAGTACTTC. It is translated as CASNSGQDYEQYF.

This sequence joins TRBV7-8 and TRBJ2-5; D is perhaps TRBD1 (5 bases). The ends were cut back, 2 bases at V and 5 bases at J, with 6 bases in the middle. The CDR3 contains 12 residues. Germline V gene data show CDR1 as SGHVS and CDR2 as FQNEAQ. The CDR3 is CASSLKGETQYF. The CDR3 bases are TGTGCCAGCAGCTTAAAGGGGGAGACCCAGTACTTC.